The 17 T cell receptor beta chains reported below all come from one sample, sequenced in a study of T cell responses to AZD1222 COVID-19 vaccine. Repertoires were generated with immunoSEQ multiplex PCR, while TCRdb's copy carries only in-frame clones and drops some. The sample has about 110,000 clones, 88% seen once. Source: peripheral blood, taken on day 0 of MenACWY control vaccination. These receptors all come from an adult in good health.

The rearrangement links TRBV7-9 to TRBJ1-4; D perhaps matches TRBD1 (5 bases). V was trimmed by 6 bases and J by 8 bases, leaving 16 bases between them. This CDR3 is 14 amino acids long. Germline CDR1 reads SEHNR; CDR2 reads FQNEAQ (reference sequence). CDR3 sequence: CASRRAEEGEKLFF. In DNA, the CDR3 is TGTGCCAGCAGACGGGCCGAGGAGGGGGAAAAACTGTTTTTT.

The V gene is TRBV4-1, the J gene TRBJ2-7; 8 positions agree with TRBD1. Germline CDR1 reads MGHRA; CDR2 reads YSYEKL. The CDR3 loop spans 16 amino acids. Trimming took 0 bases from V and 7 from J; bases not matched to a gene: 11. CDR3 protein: CASSQEGGRGRKEQYF. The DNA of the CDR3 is TGCGCCAGCAGCCAAGAGGGAGGCAGGGGGCGCAAGGAGCAGTACTTC.

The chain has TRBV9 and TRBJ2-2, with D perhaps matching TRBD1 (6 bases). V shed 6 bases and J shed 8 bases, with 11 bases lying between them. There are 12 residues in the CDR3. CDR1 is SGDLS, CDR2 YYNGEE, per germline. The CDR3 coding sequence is TGTGCCAGCAACAGGGAGACGGGGGAGCTGTTTTTT. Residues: CASNRETGELFF.

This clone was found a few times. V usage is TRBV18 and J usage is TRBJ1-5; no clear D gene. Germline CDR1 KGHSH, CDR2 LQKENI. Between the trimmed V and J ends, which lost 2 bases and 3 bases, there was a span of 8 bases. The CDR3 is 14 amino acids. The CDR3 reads CASSPSGDNQPQHF. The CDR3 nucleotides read TGTGCCAGCTCACCAAGCGGGGACAATCAGCCCCAGCATTTT. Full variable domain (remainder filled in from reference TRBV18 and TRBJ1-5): NAGVMQNPRHLVRRRGQEARLRCSPMKGHSHVYWYRQLPEEGLKFMVYLQKENIIDESGMPKERFSAEFPKEGPSILRIQQVVRGDSAAYFCASSPSGDNQPQHFGDGTRLSIL.

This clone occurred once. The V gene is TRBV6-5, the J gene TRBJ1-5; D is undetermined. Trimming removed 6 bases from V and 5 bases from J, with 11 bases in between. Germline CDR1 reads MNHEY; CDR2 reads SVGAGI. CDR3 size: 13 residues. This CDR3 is CASSSREDQPQHF. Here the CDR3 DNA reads TGTGCCAGCAGCTCGAGGGAAGATCAGCCCCAGCATTTT.

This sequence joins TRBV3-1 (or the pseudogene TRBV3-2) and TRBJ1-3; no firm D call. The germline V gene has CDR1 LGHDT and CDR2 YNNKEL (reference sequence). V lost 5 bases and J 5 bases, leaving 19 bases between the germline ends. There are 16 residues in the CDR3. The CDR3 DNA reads TGTGCCAGCAGCGGCGAAAATTTACACGCACGAAACACCATATATTTT. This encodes CASSGENLHARNTIYF.

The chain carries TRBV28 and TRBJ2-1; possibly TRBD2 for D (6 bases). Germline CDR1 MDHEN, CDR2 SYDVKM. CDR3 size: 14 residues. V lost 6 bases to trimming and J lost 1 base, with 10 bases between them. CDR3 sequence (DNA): TGTGCCAGCAGATTAGCGGTGTCCTACAATGAGCAGTTCTTC. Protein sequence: CASRLAVSYNEQFF. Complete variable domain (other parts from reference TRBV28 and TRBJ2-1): DVKVTQSSRYLVKRTGEKVFLECVQDMDHENMFWYRQDPGLGLRLIYFSYDVKMKEKGDIPEGYSVSREKKERFSLILESASTNQTSMYLCASRLAVSYNEQFFGPGTRLTVL.

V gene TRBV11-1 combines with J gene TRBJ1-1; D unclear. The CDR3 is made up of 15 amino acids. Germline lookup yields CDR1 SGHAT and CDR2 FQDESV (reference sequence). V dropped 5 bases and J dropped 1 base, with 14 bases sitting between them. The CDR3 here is CASSHQMVRNTEAFF. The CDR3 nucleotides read TGTGCCAGCAGCCACCAGATGGTCCGGAACACTGAAGCTTTCTTT.

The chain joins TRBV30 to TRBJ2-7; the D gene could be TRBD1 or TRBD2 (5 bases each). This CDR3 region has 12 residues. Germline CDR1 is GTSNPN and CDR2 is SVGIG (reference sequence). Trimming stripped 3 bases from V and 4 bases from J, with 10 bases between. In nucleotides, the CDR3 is TGTGCCTGGAGGGGGGATATATACGAGCAGTACTTC. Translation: CAWRGDIYEQYF.

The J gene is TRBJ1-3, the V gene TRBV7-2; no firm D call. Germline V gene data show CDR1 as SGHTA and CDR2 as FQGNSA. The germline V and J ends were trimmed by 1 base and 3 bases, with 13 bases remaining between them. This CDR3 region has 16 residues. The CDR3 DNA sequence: TGTGCCAGCAGCTTAGGGGGAGACACGGGTGGAAACACCATATATTTT. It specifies CASSLGGDTGGNTIYF.

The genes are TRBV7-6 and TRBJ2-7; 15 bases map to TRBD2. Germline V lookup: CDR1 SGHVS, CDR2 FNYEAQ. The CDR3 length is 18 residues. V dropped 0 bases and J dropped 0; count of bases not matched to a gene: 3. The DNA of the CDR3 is TGTGCCAGCAGCTTAGCAGGGACTAGCGGGGGGAGCTCCTACGAGCAGTACTTC. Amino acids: CASSLAGTSGGSSYEQYF.

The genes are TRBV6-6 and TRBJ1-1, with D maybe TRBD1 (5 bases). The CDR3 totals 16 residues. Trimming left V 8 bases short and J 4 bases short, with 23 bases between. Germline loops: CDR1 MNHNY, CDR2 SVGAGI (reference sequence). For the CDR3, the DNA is TGTGCCAGCGAAAAAGGTCGGGGCAGGGCTGGCACTGAAGCTTTCTTT. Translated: CASEKGRGRAGTEAFF.

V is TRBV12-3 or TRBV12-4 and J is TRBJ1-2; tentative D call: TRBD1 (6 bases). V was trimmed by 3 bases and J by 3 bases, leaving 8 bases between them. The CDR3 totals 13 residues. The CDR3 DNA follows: TGTGCCAGCAGTTTGGGGGGCGACTATGGCTACACCTTC. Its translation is CASSLGGDYGYTF.

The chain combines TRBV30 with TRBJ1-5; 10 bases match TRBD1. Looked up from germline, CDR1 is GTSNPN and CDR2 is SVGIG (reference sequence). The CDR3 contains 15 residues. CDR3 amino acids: CAFTGTGAPNQPQHF. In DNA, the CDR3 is TGTGCTTTTACCGGGACAGGGGCCCCCAATCAGCCCCAGCATTTT.

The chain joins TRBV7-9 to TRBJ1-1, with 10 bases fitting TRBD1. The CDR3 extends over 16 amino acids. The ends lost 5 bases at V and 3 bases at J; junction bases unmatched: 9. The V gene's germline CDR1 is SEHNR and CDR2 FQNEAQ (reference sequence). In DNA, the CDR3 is TGTGCCAGCAGCGCCACCTTTGGGACAGGGGACACTGAAGCTTTCTTT. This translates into CASSATFGTGDTEAFF.

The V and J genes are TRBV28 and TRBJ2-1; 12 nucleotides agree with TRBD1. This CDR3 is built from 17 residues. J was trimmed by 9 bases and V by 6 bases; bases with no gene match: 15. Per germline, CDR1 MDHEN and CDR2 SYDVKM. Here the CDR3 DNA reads TGTGCCAGCAGACCAATGGCCGGGACAGGGGGCTTGGGTGAGCAGTTCTTC. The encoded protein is CASRPMAGTGGLGEQFF.

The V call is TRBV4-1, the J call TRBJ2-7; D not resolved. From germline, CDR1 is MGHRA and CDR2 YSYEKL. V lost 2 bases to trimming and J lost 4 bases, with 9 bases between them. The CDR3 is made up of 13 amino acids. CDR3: CASSQMGSYEQYF. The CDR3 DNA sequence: TGCGCCAGCAGCCAAATGGGAAGTTACGAGCAGTACTTC.